The T cell receptor (beta chain) under discussion was sequenced for a study of PD-1 blockade in classical Hodgkin lymphoma. General study findings and limits: Individuals initiating nivolumab under 1 year after ASCT were excluded. Possible causes of repertoire differences, disease activity or prior therapy, remain undefined. Baseline diversity resembling that of newly diagnosed patients was seen in complete responders.

This table comes from immunoSEQ multiplex PCR, and its TCRdb copy is limited to in-frame clones, with some not included. In the table there are approximately 96,000 clones, around 93% of which are singletons. V lost 5 bases and J 3 bases, leaving 13 bases between the germline ends. The CDR3 consists of 14 residues. Germline V gene sequence: CDR1 SEHNR, CDR2 FQNEAQ (reference sequence). The time point is: cycle 4 day 1 (C4D1), after around six weeks of nivolumab. Relapses following autologous stem cell transplantation were seen in all patients, with brentuximab vedotin exposure varying. Complete response, partial response or progressive disease were the best responses. With regard to this clone: No antigen is known for it.

The V gene is TRBV7-9, the J gene TRBJ1-2, with D hard to call. The material was peripheral blood mononuclear cells (PBMCs), obtained before the fourth cycle of nivolumab. This TCR was sampled from a human donor with classical Hodgkin lymphoma. CDR3 sequence: CASSKSPDHYGYTF. DNA for the CDR3: TGTGCCAGCAGCAAAAGCCCCGACCACTATGGCTACACCTTC.